The present T cell receptor beta chain was sequenced within a study of blood T cell repertoires in COVID-19 (dated by TCRdb to the early 2020s). Describing the broader study: Samples from collaborators originated in the United States, Italy and Spain and spanned both the acute and convalescent phases of COVID-19. The prospective study material was composed of cDNA or gDNA derived from T cells, B-cell-depleted T cells, or PBMCs. Samples were obtained from the ongoing ImmuneRACE study (first 160 participants) and from about 1,300 subjects provided by 6 global collaborators. The repertoires were released in a freely available public database intended as a resource for research on the immune response to SARS-CoV-2. HLA class I and class II types, where available, came from metadata supplied by the sample provider rather than from assay-based typing. The dataset comprised deeply sampled blood TCRbeta repertoires from subjects exposed to, actively infected with, or recovered from COVID-19. The sample metadata nearly always contained a de-identified subject ID, COVID-19 status, age in years and sex.

Via the germline V gene, CDR1 is SGHDT and CDR2 YYEEEE. The CDR3 starts with the cysteine, ends with the phenylalanine, and has 15 residues. Just CDR3 DNA is preserved here, 45 bases in frame from base 1. Cut back by 0 bases and 2 bases, the V and J ends lie 11 bases apart. Whole blood was collected in K2EDTA tubes by collaborating institutions according to the institutions' own protocols. For TCRbeta analysis, collaborators shipped samples as frozen whole blood, isolated PBMCs, or DNA extracted from either of those sample types. This clone has only a few counts. Its cognate antigen has yet to be identified. No base quality information exists; no much larger clone differs at one position. The immunoSEQ Assay, a bias-controlled multiplex PCR, was used to amplify TCRbeta CDR3 regions from genomic DNA. In the paper's pipeline: The number of nucleated cells in each sample was estimated from the amplification of reference gene primers within the assay. To quantify the absolute abundance of each unique TCRbeta CDR3 rearrangement, sequence reads were collapsed and filtered. For each sample, productive Simpson clonality was calculated as the square root of Simpson's diversity index over productive rearrangements. TCRdb retrieved this table from immuneACCESS and kept in-frame rearrangements only. Not all clones are present; in checked studies, unresolved V genes account for under half, and no reason is known for the remainder. For V, J and clone size, that table is used; D and trimming come from the DNA. Here the sample has around 250,000 clones; approximately 85% occur a single time. The ten largest clonotypes hold approximately 5.1% of the sample.

Overall study results and their limits: Clinical and demographic metadata were provided uncurated, with the amount varying by source and participant.

The clonotype originates from a middle-aged man with active or convalescent COVID-19. In this chain, TRBV5-6 is recombined with TRBJ1-2, with no confident D gene call. Sequenced input: peripheral blood. For the CDR3, the sequence is CASSLEAGANYGYTF. The DNA reads TGTGCCAGCAGCTTGGAGGCAGGTGCCAACTATGGCTACACCTTC.